This T cell receptor beta chain originates from a study of molecular identifiers for immune sequencing clone quantification. J gave up 10 bases and V 4 bases, and 5 bases lay outside the gene matches. The CDR3 spans 12 residues. Germline V CDR1 and CDR2: MDHEN, SYDVKM. This clonotype has ten or more counts. MiXCR, applied by TCRdb to the PCR reads, yields one record per CDR3 protein. There are tens of thousands of distinct CDR3 sequences in the sample; about 20% occur only once, and about 0.85% lies in the top ten. The sample taken for sequencing was naive CD8+ T cells from blood, with Jurkat cell RNA spiked in. Subset indicated: FACS-sorted CD8+CD4-CCR7+CD45RA+ naive T cells. This TCR derives from a human donor in good health. Some libraries in this study had Jurkat cell RNA spiked in. J is TRBJ1-1 and V is TRBV28; 8 bases are shared with TRBD1. CDR3: CASSSTGGGAFF. The CDR3 nucleotides are TGTGCCAGCAGTTCAACAGGGGGGGGAGCTTTCTTT.